What follows are 14 T cell receptor beta chains derived from one specimen sequenced in a study of cytomegalovirus exposure and HLA in healthy donors. This PCR relied on a set of 60 Vbeta primers and 13 Jbeta primers. Generated by immunoSEQ multiplex PCR, the TCRdb table keeps only in-frame clones and is missing some. Of approximately 110,000 clones listed, about 70% are singletons. The sample consisted of PBMCs. These receptor sequences come from a woman in her 30s in good health and CMV-seronegative.

The gene calls are TRBV5-4 and TRBJ2-1; 9 bases fit TRBD1. CDR3 length: 16 amino acids. In germline, CDR1 is SGHNT, CDR2 YYREEE (reference sequence). Germline trimming cut 0 bases from V and 5 bases from J; bases unmatched to any gene: 6. As DNA, the CDR3 is TGTGCCAGCAGCTTGGAGGGACAGGGTTCGAACAATGAGCAGTTCTTC. It specifies CASSLEGQGSNNEQFF.

The V call is TRBV5-6, the J call TRBJ2-2; D remains ambiguous. Germline CDR1 reads SGHDT; CDR2 reads YYEEEE. Trimming cost V 4 bases and J 7 bases, with 17 bases left between them. The CDR3 has 15 residues. CDR3 sequence reads: CASSPLGDGLGELFF. CDR3 nucleotide sequence: TGTGCCAGCAGCCCCTTAGGAGACGGTCTCGGGGAGCTGTTTTTT.

The J gene is TRBJ2-7, the V gene TRBV6-1, with 9 bases matching TRBD1. Trimming cost V 6 bases and J 0 bases; bases outside gene matches: 6. The CDR3 sequence is 15 residues long. Germline CDR1 reads MNHNS; CDR2 reads SASEGT. The CDR3 bases are TGTGCCAGCAGCGCCGGACAGGGGATCTCCTACGAGCAGTACTTC. Translation gives CASSAGQGISYEQYF.

This clone was recorded once. The rearrangement links TRBV27 to TRBJ2-2, with 12 bases lining up with TRBD2. There are 17 residues in the CDR3. Per the germline V gene, CDR1 is MNHEY and CDR2 is SMNVEV (reference sequence). The junction had 8 bases not matched to a gene; V was cut back by 2 bases and J by 7 bases. CDR3 bases: TGTGCCAGCAGTTTAGGGCTAGCGGGAGGGCCCGGCGGGGAGCTGTTTTTT. It yields the protein CASSLGLAGGPGGELFF.

This clone was detected only a few times. The chain employs TRBV4-1 and TRBJ2-5, with 7 nucleotides matching TRBD2. CDR3 size: 15 residues. The V and J ends lost 1 base and 1 base, in that order; junction bases with no gene match: 3. Germline CDR1 and CDR2: MGHRA and YSYEKL. This CDR3 is CASSQGAGVQETQYF. CDR3 in DNA: TGCGCCAGCAGCCAAGGGGCGGGAGTCCAAGAGACCCAGTACTTC.

The chain links TRBV19 to TRBJ2-5, with a weak D call TRBD1 (5 bases). Germline lookup yields CDR1 LNHDA and CDR2 SQIVND (reference sequence). Deletions cut 1 base from V and 3 bases from J, with 9 bases between. The CDR3 contains 14 residues. The CDR3 here is CASSIGRDKETQYF. DNA of the CDR3: TGTGCCAGTAGTATAGGCAGGGATAAAGAGACCCAGTACTTC.

The V call is TRBV5-1, the J call TRBJ2-1; D not resolved. V gave up 1 base and J gave up 8 bases, with 10 bases separating them. The V gene's germline CDR1 is SGHRS and CDR2 YFSETQ. This CDR3 is built from 13 residues. The CDR3 loop is CASSLSSDHEQFF. CDR3 nucleotide sequence: TGCGCCAGCAGCTTGTCCAGCGACCATGAGCAGTTCTTC.

The genes are TRBV2 and TRBJ2-5; the D is unclear. This CDR3 region has 12 residues. V was clipped by 4 bases and J by 1 base, with 4 bases between them. From germline, CDR1 is SNHLY and CDR2 FYNNEI. The CDR3 DNA sequence: TGTGCCAGCAGTGGCGTCCAAGAGACCCAGTACTTC. The encoded protein is CASSGVQETQYF.

V is TRBV30 and J is TRBJ2-6; 8 positions agree with TRBD1. Germline CDR1 and CDR2: GTSNPN and SVGIG (reference sequence). The V gene end was trimmed by 5 bases and the J gene end by 1 base; junction bases not matched to a gene: 13. CDR3 length: 18 residues. CDR3 bases: TGTGCCTGGGTTCGACGGCAGGGGGCCCTATCTGGGGCCAACGTCCTGACTTTC. This translates into CAWVRRQGALSGANVLTF.

J is TRBJ1-2 and V is TRBV19; unclear D gene. CDR1 and CDR2 (germline): LNHDA, SQIVND (reference sequence). This CDR3 comprises 14 residues. Trimming pared 6 bases from V and 8 bases from J, leaving 19 bases between. CDR3 amino acids: CASSWWSVEEGYTF. The DNA for the CDR3 is TGTGCCAGTAGCTGGTGGTCCGTCGAGGAGGGCTACACCTTC.

The table lists this clone with a count of one. The chain combines TRBV30 with TRBJ1-3; D is undetermined. V lost 0 bases and J 0 bases, leaving 12 bases between the germline ends. This CDR3 is built from 16 residues. Germline V gives CDR1 GTSNPN, CDR2 SVGIG (reference sequence). The CDR3 sequence is CAWSVPGSASGNTIYF. The CDR3 bases are TGTGCCTGGAGTGTCCCGGGAAGTGCCTCTGGAAACACCATATATTTT.

This chain links TRBV5-1 with TRBJ1-4, with TRBD1 identical over 7 bases. V shed 4 bases and J 3 bases; nucleotides not matched to a gene: 6. The CDR3 totals 15 residues. Germline lookup yields CDR1 SGHRS and CDR2 YFSETQ. The DNA for the CDR3 is TGCGCCAGCAGCCTGACAGGGCCGGCTAATGAAAAACTGTTTTTT. This gives the protein CASSLTGPANEKLFF. The entire variable domain, with the rest obtained from reference TRBV5-1 and TRBJ1-4, is as follows: KAGVTQTPRYLIKTRGQQVTLSCSPISGHRSVSWYQQTPGQGLQFLFEYFSETQRNKGNFPGRFSGRQFSNSRSEMNVSTLELGDSALYLCASSLTGPANEKLFFGSGTQLSVL.

This sequence joins TRBV5-4 and TRBJ2-5; D might be TRBD2 (5 bases). CDR1 is SGHNT, CDR2 YYREEE, per germline (reference sequence). This CDR3 has 13 residues. V lost 1 base to trimming and J lost 5 bases, with 9 bases between them. The CDR3 DNA reads TGTGCCAGCAGCTTGAGGGAGAGTGAGACCCAGTACTTC. Protein sequence: CASSLRESETQYF.

The chain employs TRBV9 and TRBJ2-7, with D perhaps matching TRBD2 (5 bases). V dropped 4 bases and J dropped 1 base, with 18 bases sitting between them. Germline V gene sequence: CDR1 SGDLS, CDR2 YYNGEE. This CDR3 spans 16 amino acids. DNA of the CDR3: TGTGCCAGCAGCCCAGGCGTAGACCCGGGGTCCTACGAGCAGTACTTC. It specifies CASSPGVDPGSYEQYF. Filled out from reference TRBV9 and TRBJ2-7, the complete variable domain reads DSGVTQTPKHLITATGQRVTLRCSPRSGDLSVYWYQQSLDQGLQFLIQYYNGEERAKGNILERFSAQQFPDLHSELNLSSLELGDSALYFCASSPGVDPGSYEQYFGPGTRLTVT.